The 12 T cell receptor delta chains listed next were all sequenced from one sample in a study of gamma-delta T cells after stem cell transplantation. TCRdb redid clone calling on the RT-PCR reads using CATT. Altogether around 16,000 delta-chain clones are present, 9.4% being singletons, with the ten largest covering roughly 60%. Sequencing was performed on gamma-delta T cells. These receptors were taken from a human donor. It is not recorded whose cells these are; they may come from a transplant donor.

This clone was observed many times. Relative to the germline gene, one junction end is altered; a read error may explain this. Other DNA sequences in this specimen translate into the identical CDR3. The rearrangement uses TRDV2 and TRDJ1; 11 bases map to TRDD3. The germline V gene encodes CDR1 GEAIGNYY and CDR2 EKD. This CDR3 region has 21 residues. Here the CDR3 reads CACDTVPGGYNSTSYTAKLIF. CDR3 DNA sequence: TGTGCCTGTGACACCGTCCCTGGGGGATACAACTCGACTTCTTACACCGCTAAACTCATCTTT.

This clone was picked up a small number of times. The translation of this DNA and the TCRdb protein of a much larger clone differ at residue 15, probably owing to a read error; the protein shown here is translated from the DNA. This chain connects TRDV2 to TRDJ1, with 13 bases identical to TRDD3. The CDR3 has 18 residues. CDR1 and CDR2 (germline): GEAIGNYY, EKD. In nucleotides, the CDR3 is TGTGCCTGTGACTCATTACTGGGGGATACGCGTGTCACCGATCAACTCATCTTT. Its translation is CACDSLLGDTRVTDQLIF.

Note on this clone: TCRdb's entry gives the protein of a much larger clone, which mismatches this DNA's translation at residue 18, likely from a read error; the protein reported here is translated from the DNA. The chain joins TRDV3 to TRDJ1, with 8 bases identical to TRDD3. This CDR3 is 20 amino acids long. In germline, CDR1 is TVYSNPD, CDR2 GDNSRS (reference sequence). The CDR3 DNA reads TGTGCCTCAGGGGACTCTACGACGACTGGGGGGATGGCCAACACCGATAAACCCATCTTT. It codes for CASGDSTTTGGMANTDKPIF.

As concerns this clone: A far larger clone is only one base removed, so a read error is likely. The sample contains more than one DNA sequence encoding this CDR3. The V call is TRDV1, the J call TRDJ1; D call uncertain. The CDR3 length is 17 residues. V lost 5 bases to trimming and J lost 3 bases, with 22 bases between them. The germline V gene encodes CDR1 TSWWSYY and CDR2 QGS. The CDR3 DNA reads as TGTGCTCTTGGGAAACGAATCACATTTCGGGCATCCGATAAACTCATCTTT. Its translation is CALGKRITFRASDKLIF.

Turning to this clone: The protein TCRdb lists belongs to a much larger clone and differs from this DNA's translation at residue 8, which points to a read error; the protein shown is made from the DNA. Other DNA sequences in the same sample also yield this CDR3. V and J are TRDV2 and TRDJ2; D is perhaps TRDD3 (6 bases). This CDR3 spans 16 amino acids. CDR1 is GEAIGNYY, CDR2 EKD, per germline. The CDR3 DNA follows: TGTGCCTGTGACACCGTGGGGGGCCCCCTGACAGCCCAACTCTTCTTT. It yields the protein CACDTVGGPLTAQLFF.

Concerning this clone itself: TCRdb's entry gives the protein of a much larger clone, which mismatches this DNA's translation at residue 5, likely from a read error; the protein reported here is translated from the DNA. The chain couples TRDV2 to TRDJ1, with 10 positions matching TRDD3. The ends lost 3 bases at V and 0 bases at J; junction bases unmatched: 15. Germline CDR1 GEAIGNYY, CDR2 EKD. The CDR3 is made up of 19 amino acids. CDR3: CACDHTTHTGGSYTDKLIF. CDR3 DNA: TGTGCCTGTGACCATACTACCCACACTGGGGGATCGTACACCGATAAACTCATCTTT.

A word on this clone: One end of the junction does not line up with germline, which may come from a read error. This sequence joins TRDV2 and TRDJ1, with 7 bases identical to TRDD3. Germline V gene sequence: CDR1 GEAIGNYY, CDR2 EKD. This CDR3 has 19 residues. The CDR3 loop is CACDTVQTGVSLYTDNLIF. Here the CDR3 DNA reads TGTGCCTGTGACACCGTTCAGACTGGGGTCTCACTTTACACCGATAACCTCATCTTT.

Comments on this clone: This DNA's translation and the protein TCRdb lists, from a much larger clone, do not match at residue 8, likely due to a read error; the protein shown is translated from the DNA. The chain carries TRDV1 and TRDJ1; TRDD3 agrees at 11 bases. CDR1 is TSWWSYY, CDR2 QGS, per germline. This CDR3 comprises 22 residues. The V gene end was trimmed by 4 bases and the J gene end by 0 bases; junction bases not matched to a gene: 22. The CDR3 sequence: CALGAPPKWGIRHFLYTDKLIF. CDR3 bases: TGTGCTCTTGGGGCTCCTCCTAAGTGGGGGATACGACACTTTTTGTACACCGATAAACTCATCTTT.

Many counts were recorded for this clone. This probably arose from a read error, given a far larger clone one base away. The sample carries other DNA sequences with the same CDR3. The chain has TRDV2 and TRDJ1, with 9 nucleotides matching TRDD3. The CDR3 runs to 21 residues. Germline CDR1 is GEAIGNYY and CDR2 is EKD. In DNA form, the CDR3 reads TGTGCCTGCGACACCGTTGAGTCCAACCGGCGTACTGGGGGACTCACCGATAAACTCATCTTT. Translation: CACDTVESNRRTGGLTDKLIF.

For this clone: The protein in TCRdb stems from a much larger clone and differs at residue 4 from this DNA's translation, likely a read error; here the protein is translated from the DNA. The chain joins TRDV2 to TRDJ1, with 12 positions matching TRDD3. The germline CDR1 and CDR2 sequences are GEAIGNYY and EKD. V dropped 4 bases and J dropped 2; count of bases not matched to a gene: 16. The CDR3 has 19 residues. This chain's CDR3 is CACEPLLGDTVRQTDKLIF. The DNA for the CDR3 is TGTGCCTGTGAACCTCTACTGGGGGATACCGTCCGCCAGACCGATAAACTCATCTTT.

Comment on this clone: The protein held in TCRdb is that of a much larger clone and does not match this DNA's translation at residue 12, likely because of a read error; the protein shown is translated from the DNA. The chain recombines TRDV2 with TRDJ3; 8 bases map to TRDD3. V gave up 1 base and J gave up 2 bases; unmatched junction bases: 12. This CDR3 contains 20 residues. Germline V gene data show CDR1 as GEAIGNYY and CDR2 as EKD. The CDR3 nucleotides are TGTGCCTGTGACACGCCTACTGGGGGCTCGAGCCCCTGGGACACCCGACAGATGTTTTTC. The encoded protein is CACDTPTGGSSPWDTRQMFF.

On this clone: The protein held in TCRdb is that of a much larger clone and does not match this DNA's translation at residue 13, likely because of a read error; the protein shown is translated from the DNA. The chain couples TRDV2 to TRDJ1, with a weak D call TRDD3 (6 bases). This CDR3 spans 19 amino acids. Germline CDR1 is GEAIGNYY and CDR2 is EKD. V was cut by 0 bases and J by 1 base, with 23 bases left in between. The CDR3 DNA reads TGTGCCTGTGACACCGTAAGTTCCTGGGGTTCTAGAAGCACCGATAAACTCATCTTT. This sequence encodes CACDTVSSWGSRSTDKLIF.